These 14 T cell receptor beta chains share one sample of origin, sequenced in a study of T cells after yellow fever vaccination. MiXCR was run by TCRdb on the 5' RACE reads, yielding one entry per CDR3 protein. Here the sample spans about 160,000 distinct CDR3 sequences, roughly a tenth being singletons. Here the sequenced sample was CD8+ T cells sorted from PBMCs, taken 45 days after the yellow fever booster vaccination. The receptors were gathered from a man younger than 30 who received the YFV17D yellow fever vaccine.

This clonotype was seen at least ten times. CDR3 nucleotides: TGTGCCAGCAGCCTAGGGACTGATGGCGAGCAGTACGTC. Its translation is CASSLGTDGEQYV. The chain has TRBV5-4 and TRBJ2-7, with a possible D match to TRBD2 (6 bases). Per the germline V gene, CDR1 is SGHNT and CDR2 is YYREEE (reference sequence). CDR3 length equals 13 residues. Trimming took 4 bases from V and 6 from J, leaving 14 bases between them.

This clonotype was detected ten times or more. This sequence joins TRBV9 and TRBJ2-2, with unresolved D. Germline V CDR1 and CDR2: SGDLS, YYNGEE. V dropped 1 base and J dropped 7 bases, with 11 bases sitting between them. The CDR3 spans 14 residues. CDR3 sequence reads: CASSVFGSGGELFF. The CDR3 DNA sequence: TGTGCCAGCAGCGTATTTGGTTCCGGCGGGGAGCTGTTTTTT.

The chain couples TRBV4-2 to TRBJ1-1; D is ambiguous. The CDR3 is 16 amino acids. The germline gives CDR1 LGHNA, CDR2 YNFKEQ. V was shortened by 0 bases and J by 2 bases, with 13 bases between the two germline ends. The CDR3 loop reads CASSQDRWQFNTEAFF. The CDR3 nucleotides are TGTGCCAGCAGCCAAGATCGGTGGCAGTTTAACACTGAAGCTTTCTTT.

The genes are TRBV3-1 and TRBJ1-2, with 8 bases identical to TRBD1. CDR3 length equals 16 residues. J lost 3 bases, V lost 8 bases, and 14 bases had no gene match. CDR1 is LGHDT and CDR2 is YNNKEL in the germline V gene (reference sequence). CDR3 sequence reads: CASAGTGLTADYGYTF. The CDR3 DNA reads as TGTGCCAGCGCCGGGACAGGATTGACCGCTGACTATGGCTACACCTTC.

In its sample, this clonotype was seen many times. The chain carries TRBV5-1 and TRBJ2-7; D gene ambiguous. V was clipped by 0 bases and J by 12 bases, with 19 bases between them. Looked up from germline, CDR1 is SGHRS and CDR2 is YFSETQ. CDR3 length: 14 residues. CDR3 protein: CASSLEGWLTEWYF. The CDR3 DNA follows: TGCGCCAGCAGCTTGGAGGGCTGGTTAACCGAGTGGTACTTC.

In this sample, this clonotype turned up a few times. V usage is TRBV5-1 and J usage is TRBJ1-1; 8 nucleotides align to TRBD1. Trimming cost V 4 bases and J 0 bases; bases outside gene matches: 5. The CDR3 is 15 amino acids. Germline V gene sequence: CDR1 SGHRS, CDR2 YFSETQ. CDR3 sequence reads: CASSPRQGMNTEAFF. The CDR3 DNA follows: TGCGCCAGCAGCCCCCGACAGGGGATGAACACTGAAGCTTTCTTT.

Only a few counts were recorded for this clonotype. The chain carries TRBV7-2 and TRBJ2-7; maybe TRBD1 (6 bases). CDR3 length: 15 amino acids. CDR1 is SGHTA, CDR2 FQGNSA, per germline. With 1 base removed from V and 3 bases from J, the gap between germline ends came to 13 bases. In DNA, the CDR3 is TGTGCCAGCAGCTTAGTGGCAGGGGCTTTCTACGAGCAGTACGTC. Amino acid sequence: CASSLVAGAFYEQYV.

The chain combines TRBV6-1 with TRBJ1-2; 8 nucleotides line up with TRBD1. V was clipped by 6 bases and J by 6 bases; unmatched bases: 6. The CDR3 length is 13 residues. CDR1 and CDR2 (germline): MNHNS, SASEGT. The CDR3 DNA reads as TGTGCCAGCAGCGCGGACAGGGTACATGGCTACACCTTC. Amino acid sequence: CASSADRVHGYTF.

The chain joins TRBV4-3 to TRBJ2-7; 10 bases fit TRBD1. Trimming removed 0 bases from V and 3 bases from J; junction bases left unmatched: 5. The CDR3 has 16 residues. CDR1 and CDR2 from the germline V gene are LGHNA and YSLEER. The CDR3, as DNA: TGCGCCAGCAGCCAAGATCAAAGGACAGGGGGCTACGAGCAGTACTTC. It specifies CASSQDQRTGGYEQYF.

This clonotype was counted a few times. The chain links TRBV5-1 to TRBJ2-2; 7 positions agree with TRBD1. Germline V gene data show CDR1 as SGHRS and CDR2 as YFSETQ. The V and J ends lost 4 bases and 6 bases, in that order; junction bases with no gene match: 15. The CDR3 runs to 17 residues. In DNA, the CDR3 is TGCGCCAGCAGCACTACCTACAGGGGAGAGTGGTCCGGGGAGCTGTTTTTT. The encoded protein is CASSTTYRGEWSGELFF.

This clonotype has a count of ten or more. The CDR3 nucleotides are TGCGCCAGCAGCCCGACGGACAAGAGCAATCAGCCCCAGCATTTT. Protein: CASSPTDKSNQPQHF. J is TRBJ1-5 and V is TRBV4-1; the D gene is possibly TRBD1 (5 bases). The V gene's germline CDR1 is MGHRA and CDR2 YSYEKL. Trimming removed 4 bases from V and 1 base from J, with 11 bases in between. CDR3 length equals 15 residues.

The table lists this clonotype with a few counts. This chain connects TRBV5-1 to TRBJ1-4; 7 bases line up with TRBD1. The CDR3 extends over 13 amino acids. Losses at the gene ends were 2 bases for V and 8 bases for J; bases not matched to a gene: 3. Germline assignment: CDR1 SGHRS and CDR2 YFSETQ. This CDR3 reads CASSLSRGEKLFF. CDR3 DNA sequence: TGCGCCAGCAGCTTAAGCAGGGGGGAAAAACTGTTTTTT. The variable domain in full, completed from reference TRBV5-1 and TRBJ1-4, reads KAGVTQTPRYLIKTRGQQVTLSCSPISGHRSVSWYQQTPGQGLQFLFEYFSETQRNKGNFPGRFSGRQFSNSRSEMNVSTLELGDSALYLCASSLSRGEKLFFGSGTQLSVL.

V gene TRBV7-9 combines with J gene TRBJ2-7; D gene unclear. V dropped 5 bases and J dropped 3 bases, with 11 bases sitting between them. The CDR3 runs 13 residues. From germline, CDR1 is SEHNR and CDR2 FQNEAQ (reference sequence). CDR3 sequence (DNA): TGTGCCAGCAGCCCACCCCAAAACTACGAGCAGTACGTC. Its translation: CASSPPQNYEQYV.

This clonotype has only a few counts. V is TRBV12-3 or TRBV12-4 and J is TRBJ2-7; TRBD2 aligns across 13 bases. The CDR3 has 17 residues. The trim removed 2 bases at V and 2 bases at J, leaving 6 bases unmatched. CDR3 sequence: CASSLFRTSGGPYEQYF. CDR3 nucleotides: TGTGCCAGCAGTTTATTTCGGACTAGCGGGGGCCCCTACGAGCAGTACTTC.